This record concerns one T cell receptor (beta chain) sequence. Its antigen is as yet unknown. The V gene's germline CDR1 is MNHEY and CDR2 SVGAGI. Trimming stripped 5 bases from V and 2 bases from J, with 14 bases between. CDR3 length equals 15 residues. The sample originates from a study of cytomegalovirus exposure and HLA in healthy donors. The study's findings and limits: In a later analysis, HLA-associated TCR beta chains were more clonally expanded than equally common others. A later analysis revealed that TCR association rates differed between HLA loci, peaking at DRB1 and bottoming out at HLA-C.

The PCR ran on 60 Vbeta and 13 Jbeta primers. Profiling relied on immunoSEQ multiplex PCR, and the TCRdb table lists in-frame clones only, not all of them. The sample contains hundreds of thousands of clones, approximately 70% of which appear only once. The sequencing input was PBMCs. This TCR came from a man in his forties in good health and CMV-seropositive. The V and J genes are TRBV6-5 and TRBJ2-3; possibly TRBD2 for D (6 bases). CDR3 residues: CASSPPGTPTDTQYF. CDR3 nucleotides: TGTGCCAGCAGTCCGCCCGGGACTCCCACAGATACGCAGTATTTT.